The T cell receptor (beta chain) under discussion was sequenced for a study of spatial heterogeneity in lung cancer. Study overall: As counted in raw reads, each unique TCR and UMI combination appeared more than ten times on average. Regarding the study as a whole: Expanded tumor TCRs that were ubiquitous appeared in blood more at resection than follow-up.

Regarding time point: sample taken at primary tumor resection. The authors sequenced whole RNA from tumor, nontumor lung or frozen PBMC without sorting. The 60 to 80 donors had untreated early-stage non-small cell lung cancer. With 7 bases clipped from V and 6 bases from J, the junction kept 5 bases outside the gene matches. The CDR3 loop spans 12 amino acids. The germline V gene encodes CDR1 DFQATT and CDR2 SNEGSKA (reference sequence). This clonotype was found a few times. The antigen remains unidentified. Every molecule of TCR cDNA had its own unique molecular identifier. From the 5' RACE reads, TCRdb called clonotypes with MiXCR, one entry per CDR3 protein. The repertoire includes 40,000 to 50,000 distinct CDR3 sequences, about 7.6% of them detected once, and about 13% sits in the top ten.

This chain joins TRBV20-1 and TRBJ1-5; TRBD1 agrees at 8 bases. Material: PBMCs, obtained at surgery. This receptor was identified in a female donor with early-stage non-small cell lung cancer. The CDR3 region is CSVAQGGQPQHF. CDR3 nucleotides: TGCAGTGTCGCACAGGGGGGTCAGCCCCAGCATTTT.